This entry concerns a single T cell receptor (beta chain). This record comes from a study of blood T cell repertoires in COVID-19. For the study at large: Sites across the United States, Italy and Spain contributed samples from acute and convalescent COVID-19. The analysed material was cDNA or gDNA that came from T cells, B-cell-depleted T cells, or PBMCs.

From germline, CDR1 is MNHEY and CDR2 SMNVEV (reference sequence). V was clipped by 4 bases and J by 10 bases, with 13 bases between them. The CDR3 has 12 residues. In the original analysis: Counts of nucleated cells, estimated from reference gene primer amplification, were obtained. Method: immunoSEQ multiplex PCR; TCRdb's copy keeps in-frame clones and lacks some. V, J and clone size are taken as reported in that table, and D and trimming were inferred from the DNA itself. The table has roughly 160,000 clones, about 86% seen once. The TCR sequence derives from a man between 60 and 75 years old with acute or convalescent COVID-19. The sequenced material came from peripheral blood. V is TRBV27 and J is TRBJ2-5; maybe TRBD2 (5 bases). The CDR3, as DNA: TGTGCCAGCAGTTCCTTGGACTTACGCCAGTACTTC. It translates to CASSSLDLRQYF.